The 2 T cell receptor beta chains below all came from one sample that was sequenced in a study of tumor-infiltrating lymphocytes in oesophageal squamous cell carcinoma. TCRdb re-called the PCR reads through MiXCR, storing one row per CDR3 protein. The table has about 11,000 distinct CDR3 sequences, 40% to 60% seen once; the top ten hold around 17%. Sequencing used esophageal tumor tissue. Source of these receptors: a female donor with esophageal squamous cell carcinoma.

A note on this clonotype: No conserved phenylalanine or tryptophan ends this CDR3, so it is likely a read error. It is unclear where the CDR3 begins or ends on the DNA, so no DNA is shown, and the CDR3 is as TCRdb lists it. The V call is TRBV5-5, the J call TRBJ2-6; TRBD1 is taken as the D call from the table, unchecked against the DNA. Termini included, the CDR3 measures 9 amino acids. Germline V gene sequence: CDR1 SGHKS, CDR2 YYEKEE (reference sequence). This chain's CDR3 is CASNPSLGT.

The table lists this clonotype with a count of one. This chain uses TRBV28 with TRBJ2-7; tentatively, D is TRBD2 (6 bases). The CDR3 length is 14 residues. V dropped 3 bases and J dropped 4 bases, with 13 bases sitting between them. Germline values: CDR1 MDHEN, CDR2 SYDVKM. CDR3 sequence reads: CASSLRGLLYEQYF. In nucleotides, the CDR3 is TGTGCCAGCAGTTTGAGGGGACTTCTTTACGAGCAGTACTTC.